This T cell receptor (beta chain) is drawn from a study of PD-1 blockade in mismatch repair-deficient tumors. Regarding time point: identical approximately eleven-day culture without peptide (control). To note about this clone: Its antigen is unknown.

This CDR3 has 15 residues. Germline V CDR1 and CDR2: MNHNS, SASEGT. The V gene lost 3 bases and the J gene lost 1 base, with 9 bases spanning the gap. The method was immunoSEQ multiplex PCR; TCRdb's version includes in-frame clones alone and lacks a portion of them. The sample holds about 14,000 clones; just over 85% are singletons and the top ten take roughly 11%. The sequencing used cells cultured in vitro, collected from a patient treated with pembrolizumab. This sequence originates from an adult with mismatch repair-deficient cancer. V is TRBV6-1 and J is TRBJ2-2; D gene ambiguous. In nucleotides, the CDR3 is TGTGCCAGCAGTGAGGTGGTGCTGAACACCGGGGAGCTGTTTTTT. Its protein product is CASSEVVLNTGELFF.